This T cell receptor (beta chain) is from a study of blood T cell repertoires in COVID-19. Turning to the study itself: The United States, Italy and Spain provided the acute and convalescent COVID-19 samples. T cells, B-cell-depleted T cells, or PBMCs supplied cDNA or gDNA.

In the authors' workflow: Amplified reference gene primers provided the basis for estimating nucleated cell counts. TCRdb's table, derived via immunoSEQ multiplex PCR, lists solely in-frame clones and lacks some. That table furnishes V, J and clone size, whereas the DNA furnished D and trimming. The sample has about 160,000 clones, about 92% seen once. The CDR3 consists of 14 residues. V shed 0 bases and J 7 bases; nucleotides not matched to a gene: 6. Germline CDR1 LGHDT, CDR2 YNNKEL (reference sequence). The Seattle patients joined while their infection was active and were tracked longitudinally afterward.

This sequence was found in an older woman with COVID-19, enrolled during active disease. The chain links TRBV3-1 (or the pseudogene TRBV3-2) to TRBJ2-7; 7 bases match TRBD2. Material: peripheral blood. CDR3 protein: CASSQDPGRVEQYF. For the CDR3, the DNA is TGTGCCAGCAGCCAAGATCCTGGGAGGGTAGAGCAGTACTTC.